This T cell receptor beta chain emerged from a study of blood T cell repertoires in COVID-19 (dated by TCRdb to 2019 to 2021). Describing the broader study: The collaborator samples originated in the United States, Italy and Spain and spanned the acute and convalescent phases of COVID-19. Samples came from the ongoing ImmuneRACE study (first 160 participants) plus 1,254 subjects from 6 global collaborators. Deeply sampled blood TCRbeta repertoires from subjects exposed to, actively infected with, or recovered from COVID-19 were included in the dataset. The repertoires were released in a freely available public database meant as a resource for research on the immune response to SARS-CoV-2. Sample metadata almost always included a de-identified subject ID, COVID-19 status, age in years and sex. Where available, HLA class I and class II types were taken from metadata supplied by the sample provider and were not determined by assay-based typing. The material from the prospective study consisted of cDNA or gDNA derived from T cells, B-cell-depleted T cells, or PBMCs. Here is what the overall study found, with its caveats: The amount of clinical and demographic metadata varied by source and participant and was provided uncurated.

Collaborating institutions collected whole blood in K2EDTA tubes following their own protocols. For TCRbeta analysis, collaborator samples were shipped as frozen whole blood, as isolated PBMCs, or as DNA extracted from either sample type. The immunoSEQ Assay, a bias-controlled multiplex PCR, was used to amplify TCRbeta CDR3 regions from genomic DNA. The authors' analysis ran thus. Within the assay, amplification of reference gene primers was used to estimate how many nucleated cells each sample contained. To quantify the absolute abundance of each unique TCRbeta CDR3 rearrangement, sequence reads were collapsed and filtered. For each sample, productive Simpson clonality was calculated by taking the square root of Simpson's diversity index across productive rearrangements. TCRdb holds this immuneACCESS table with in-frame rearrangements only. Some clones are missing; in checked studies, unresolved V genes explain under half, and the rest has no known cause. The D gene and trimming were derived from the DNA, and the V and J assignments and clone size from that table. The sample table holds 300,000 or so clones, of which around 82% were seen once. Clones ranked in the top ten supply roughly 1.1% of the sample.

A note on this clone: Its antigen remains unidentified. There are no base qualities to consult, and no much larger clone falls within one base.

The CDR3 runs 14 amino acids, cysteine and phenylalanine included. This entry keeps only the CDR3 DNA: 42 bases, framed from base 1. Relative to germline, V is missing 8 bases and J is missing 8 bases, with 8 bases of the junction outside any gene match. CDR1 is given as SEHNR and CDR2 as FQNEAQ, both from the germline V gene (reference sequence). The sequence joins TRBV7-9 to TRBJ1-6; 8 central nucleotides agree with TRBD1. The sequencing sample was made of peripheral blood. The source is a woman between 50 and 59 years old with acute or convalescent COVID-19. The DNA sequence is TGTGCCAGCCAGGGGCAGGGGGCTTATTCACCCCTCCACTTT. Translated, it reads CASQGQGAYSPLHF.